This T cell receptor (beta chain) was obtained from a study of cytomegalovirus exposure and HLA in healthy donors. Whole-study results and caveats: Among immune exposure information, only CMV serostatus was available. In a later analysis, CMV-associated beta chains were mostly HLA-associated, it appeared.

The PCR had 60 Vbeta and 13 Jbeta primers. The data were produced by immunoSEQ multiplex PCR, yet TCRdb's version contains in-frame clones alone and is incomplete. The table records 90,000 or so clones, around 80% of them present only once. From germline, CDR1 is MNHEY and CDR2 SVGAGI. CDR3 length: 14 residues. J lost 2 bases, V lost 2 bases, and 2 bases had no gene match. Concerning this clone: Its antigen is currently unknown.

This clonotype was sampled from a man aged 45 to 65 in good health and CMV-seropositive. The J gene is TRBJ2-7, the V gene TRBV6-5; 8 nucleotides align to TRBD2. The sample taken for sequencing was PBMCs. This CDR3 reads CASSYREGPYEQYF. The CDR3 DNA reads as TGTGCCAGCAGTTACCGGGAGGGCCCCTACGAGCAGTACTTC.